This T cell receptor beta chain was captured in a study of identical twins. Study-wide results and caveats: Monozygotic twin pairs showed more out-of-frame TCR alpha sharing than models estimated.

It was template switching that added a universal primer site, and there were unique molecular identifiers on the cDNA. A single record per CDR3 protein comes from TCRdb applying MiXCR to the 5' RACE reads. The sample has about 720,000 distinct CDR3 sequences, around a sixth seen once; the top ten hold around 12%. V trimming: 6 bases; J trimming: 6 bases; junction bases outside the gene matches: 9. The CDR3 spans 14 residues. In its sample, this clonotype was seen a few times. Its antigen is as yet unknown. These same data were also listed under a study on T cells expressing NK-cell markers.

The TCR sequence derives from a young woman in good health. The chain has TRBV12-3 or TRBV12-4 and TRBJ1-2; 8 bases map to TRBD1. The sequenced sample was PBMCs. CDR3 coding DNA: TGTGCCAGCAGCCAAGGACAGGGAAGAGATGGCTACACCTTC. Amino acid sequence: CASSQGQGRDGYTF.